These T cell receptor beta chains were read from a single sample in a study of CD8 T cells in ankylosing spondylitis. TCRdb recomputed calls from the 5' RACE reads with MiXCR, one row per CDR3 protein. The sample consists of some 240,000 distinct CDR3 sequences, about 20% of them appearing once. The specimen was blood, either unsorted or a sorted T cell fraction (not recorded which). These receptor sequences come from a male donor with ankylosing spondylitis or in good health (not recorded which). The CDR3 runs from the conserved cysteine through the conserved F or W. D genes are given only for firm matches. A row's size may be missing; if present it is once, few, many or a size class.

j_call clone_size d_call v_call cdr3_aa cdr3_nt
TRBJ1-1 - - TRBV5-1 CASSLDAANTEAFF TGCGCCAGCAGCTTGGATGCAGCGAACACTGAAGCTTTCTTT
TRBJ2-1 many TRBD2 TRBV12-3/TRBV12-4 CASSPMTSGDPYNEQFF TGTGCCAGCAGTCCCATGACTAGCGGGGACCCCTACAATGAGCAGTTCTTC
TRBJ2-1 - - TRBV29-1 CSVVLPEQFF TGCAGCGTTGTTCTACCTGAGCAGTTCTTC
TRBJ2-1 once TRBD1 TRBV27 CASSTGQGAGEQFF TGTGCCAGCAGTACGGGACAGGGGGCTGGGGAGCAGTTCTTC
TRBJ2-1 - - TRBV29-1 CSVDRDSSEDEQFF TGCAGCGTTGACCGGGACTCCTCTGAGGATGAGCAGTTCTTC
TRBJ2-7 - - TRBV4-1 CASSQELRAFYEQYF TGCGCCAGCAGCCAAGAGCTGAGGGCCTTCTACGAGCAGTACTTC
TRBJ1-2 - - TRBV7-3 CASSPHGGDGYTF TGTGCCAGCAGCCCGCACGGTGGGGATGGCTACACCTTC
TRBJ2-1 - TRBD2 TRBV20-1 CSASLGGRPVNEQFF TGCAGTGCTAGTTTAGGCGGGAGACCCGTCAATGAGCAGTTCTTC
TRBJ2-7 - TRBD2 TRBV29-1 CSVGSRGVEQYF TGCAGCGTTGGATCCCGGGGGGTTGAGCAGTACTTC
TRBJ2-4 many TRBD1 TRBV12-3/TRBV12-4 CASSSGTVQYF TGTGCCAGCAGTTCCGGGACAGTTCAGTACTTC
TRBJ2-1 - TRBD2 TRBV29-1 CSVDYLAAAPFQNNEQFF TGCAGCGTTGATTATCTAGCGGCCGCCCCGTTTCAAAACAATGAGCAGTTCTTC
TRBJ2-7 - - TRBV5-1 CASSDGLALTYEQYF TGCGCCAGCAGCGACGGACTGGCCCTGACCTACGAGCAGTACTTC
TRBJ2-2 - TRBD1 TRBV2 CASSGTGSTGELFF TGTGCCAGCAGTGGGACAGGGTCCACCGGGGAGCTGTTTTTT
TRBJ2-1 few TRBD2 TRBV6-5 CASSYGLAGDYEQFF TGTGCCAGCAGTTACGGACTAGCGGGAGACTATGAGCAGTTCTTC
TRBJ2-5 few TRBD2 TRBV27 CASSPSGEVGETQYF TGTGCCAGCAGCCCCAGCGGGGAGGTGGGAGAGACCCAGTACTTC
TRBJ2-1 few - TRBV11-2 CASSIHTDSYNEQFF TGTGCCAGCAGCATTCACACAGATTCGTACAATGAGCAGTTCTTC
TRBJ2-2 - TRBD1 TRBV5-6 CASSQRQGYSGELFF TGTGCCAGCAGCCAAAGACAGGGGTACAGCGGGGAGCTGTTTTTT
TRBJ2-7 few - TRBV5-1 CASSLEASVTPHEQYF TGCGCCAGCAGCTTGGAGGCTAGCGTTACCCCCCACGAGCAGTACTTC
TRBJ2-1 once - TRBV6-1 CASSPWTEYNEQFF TGTGCCAGCAGCCCCTGGACAGAGTACAATGAGCAGTTCTTC
TRBJ2-7 - - TRBV20-1 CSAFHGGTSSYEQYF TGCAGTGCTTTCCATGGGGGGACGAGCTCCTACGAGCAGTACTTC
TRBJ2-1 - TRBD2 TRBV27 CASSFSPPLAGGFSSYNEQFF TGTGCCAGCAGTTTTAGTCCGCCATTAGCGGGAGGCTTTAGCTCCTACAATGAGCAGTTCTTC
TRBJ1-6 - TRBD1 TRBV6-1 CASSPGQEDSPLHF TGTGCCAGCAGTCCGGGACAGGAGGATTCACCCCTCCACTTT
TRBJ2-1 many - TRBV4-1 CASSQDRGGGEQFF TGCGCCAGCAGCCAAGATCGAGGAGGTGGTGAGCAGTTCTTC
TRBJ1-2 - - TRBV30 CAWSVNGFSYTF TGTGCCTGGAGTGTAAACGGCTTCAGCTACACCTTC